This entry describes one T cell receptor beta chain. This entry is derived from a study of sequential checkpoint blockade in melanoma. Overall study context: Patients were randomized 1:1 to nivolumab-then-ipilimumab or ipilimumab-then-nivolumab first-line. After both sequences, patients received maintenance nivolumab.

The V end lost 2 bases, the J end lost 8 bases, and 15 bases lay between the germline ends. CDR1 is SGHDN and CDR2 is FVKESK in the germline V gene. This CDR3 has 15 residues. Treatment defined: randomized to nivolumab then ipilimumab (arm A) or the reverse (arm B). Patients had received no earlier DNA-damaging chemotherapy. Sorted cells were live CD3+CD8+, lacking CD19 and CD56, from PBMCs. Libraries were prepared by immunoSEQ multiplex PCR; TCRdb keeps only in-frame clonotypes and omits some of them. Of around 25,000 clones in the sample, roughly 78% were seen once. Specimen: CD8+ T cells sorted from blood (inferred from file names), collected from a patient given nivolumab and ipilimumab in sequence. J is TRBJ1-4 and V is TRBV14, with D possibly matching TRBD1 (5 bases). This TCR derives from a human donor with melanoma. The CDR3 protein is CASSQPGTLGEKLFF. The CDR3 region has the DNA TGTGCCAGCAGCCAACCCGGGACTTTGGGCGAAAAACTGTTTTTT.